The 14 T cell receptor beta chains below come from one sample, sequenced in a study of T cell changes during pregnancy in multiple sclerosis. Produced via immunoSEQ multiplex PCR; TCRdb's table is partial and in-frame only. This sample yields roughly 100,000 clones, of which 92% are seen a single time; less than 2% belongs to the top ten. Here the sequenced sample was peripheral blood, taken after pregnancy. The receptors were gathered from a female donor with multiple sclerosis, enrolled in a pregnancy study.

The V gene is TRBV27, the J gene TRBJ2-3, with 7 bases matching TRBD2. From germline, CDR1 is MNHEY and CDR2 SMNVEV (reference sequence). The CDR3 contains 15 residues. The V and J ends lost 5 bases and 1 base, in that order; junction bases with no gene match: 6. CDR3 in amino acids: CASSRGVSGTDTQYF. In DNA, the CDR3 is TGTGCCAGCAGTCGGGGGGTTAGCGGCACAGATACGCAGTATTTT.

The chain uses TRBV10-3 and TRBJ1-2; TRBD1 is a possible D gene (5 bases). Looked up from germline, CDR1 is ENHRY and CDR2 is SYGVKD. The CDR3 covers 13 residues. The germline V and J ends were trimmed by 3 bases and 5 bases, with 10 bases remaining between them. The CDR3 DNA follows: TGTGCCATCAGTGACCGGACACTTTATGGCTACACCTTC. Amino acids: CAISDRTLYGYTF.

In this sample, this clone turned up once. The chain's CDR3 is CASSLTASGNTIYF. CDR3 nucleotide sequence: TGTGCCAGCAGCTTAACTGCCTCTGGAAACACCATATATTTT. The gene calls are TRBV7-9 and TRBJ1-3; D remains unclear. V gave up 2 bases and J gave up 0 bases, with 5 bases separating them. CDR1 and CDR2 (germline): SEHNR, FQNEAQ (reference sequence). The CDR3 covers 14 residues.

This rearrangement joins TRBV30 to TRBJ1-1; D is perhaps TRBD1 (5 bases). Germline CDR1 GTSNPN, CDR2 SVGIG (reference sequence). This CDR3 region has 15 residues. V was shortened by 2 bases and J by 5 bases, with 18 bases between the two germline ends. The CDR3, as DNA: TGTGCCTGGAGTTATACCGGGCGCCAGGGAACTGAAGCTTTCTTT. Its protein is CAWSYTGRQGTEAFF.

This clone has more than one count but fewer than ten. The V gene is TRBV30, the J gene TRBJ1-1, with 7 bases identical to TRBD1. This CDR3 is built from 14 residues. V was pared by 4 bases and J by 1 base, with 6 bases of the junction left unmatched. Germline V CDR1 and CDR2: GTSNPN, SVGIG (reference sequence). For the CDR3, the DNA is TGTGCCTGGACCCAACAGGGGAGGAACACTGAAGCTTTCTTT. It is translated as CAWTQQGRNTEAFF.

The rearrangement joins TRBV6-6 to TRBJ1-6, with D perhaps TRBD1 (6 bases). Per germline, CDR1 MNHNY and CDR2 SVGAGI (reference sequence). There are 13 residues in the CDR3. Between the trimmed V and J ends, which lost 8 bases and 7 bases, there was a span of 12 bases. CDR3 in DNA: TGTGCCAGCGGTACAGGGTCAAATTCACCCCTCCACTTT. The encoded protein is CASGTGSNSPLHF.

The V and J genes are TRBV18 and TRBJ1-1, with TRBD1 matching over 8 bases. From germline, CDR1 is KGHSH and CDR2 LQKENI. This CDR3 is built from 16 residues. Losses at the gene ends were 3 bases for V and 0 bases for J; bases not matched to a gene: 6. This chain's CDR3 is CASSPTPDRVNTEAFF. The CDR3 DNA reads as TGTGCCAGCTCACCCACCCCGGACAGGGTGAACACTGAAGCTTTCTTT. Complete variable domain (other parts from reference TRBV18 and TRBJ1-1): NAGVMQNPRHLVRRRGQEARLRCSPMKGHSHVYWYRQLPEEGLKFMVYLQKENIIDESGMPKERFSAEFPKEGPSILRIQQVVRGDSAAYFCASSPTPDRVNTEAFFGQGTRLTVV.

The chain links TRBV5-1 to TRBJ2-3, with TRBD2 matching 7 bases. J gave up 2 bases and V 5 bases, and 2 bases lay outside the gene matches. The CDR3 extends over 13 amino acids. Germline V lookup: CDR1 SGHRS, CDR2 YFSETQ. The CDR3 protein is CASRRGDTDTQYF. For the CDR3, the DNA is TGCGCCAGCAGACGGGGGGACACAGATACGCAGTATTTT.

The chain recombines TRBV6-5 with TRBJ2-7, with 10 bases that match TRBD2. V shed 10 bases, J shed 3 bases, and the junction held 6 bases outside the gene matches. Germline assignment: CDR1 MNHEY and CDR2 SVGAGI. The CDR3 loop spans 13 amino acids. Here the CDR3 reads CATHSGRNYEQYF. The CDR3 DNA sequence: TGTGCCACCCATAGCGGGAGGAACTACGAGCAGTACTTC.

The chain couples TRBV19 to TRBJ1-1, with D unresolved. The V gene lost 3 bases and the J gene lost 3 bases, with 14 bases spanning the gap. Germline loops: CDR1 LNHDA, CDR2 SQIVND (reference sequence). CDR3 length: 15 residues. The CDR3 nucleotides read TGTGCCAGTAGTATCATGGTCGGGTCGGACACTGAAGCTTTCTTT. Its protein product is CASSIMVGSDTEAFF.

The rearrangement joins TRBV6-1 to TRBJ1-6; D not certain. The germline V gene encodes CDR1 MNHNS and CDR2 SASEGT. Trimming removed 0 bases from V and 8 bases from J, with 14 bases in between. The CDR3 contains 16 residues. CDR3: CASSEALAAPYSPLHF. The DNA of the CDR3 is TGTGCCAGCAGTGAAGCGCTGGCAGCGCCATATTCACCCCTCCACTTT.

This chain joins TRBV5-1 and TRBJ1-3, with D possibly being TRBD1 (6 bases). The germline gives CDR1 SGHRS, CDR2 YFSETQ. V was trimmed by 4 bases and J by 0 bases, leaving 14 bases between them. The CDR3 consists of 16 residues. Here the CDR3 DNA reads TGCGCCAGCAGCACCCGACAGGCCGGCTCTGGAAACACCATATATTTT. It translates to CASSTRQAGSGNTIYF. The complete variable domain, with remaining parts taken from reference TRBV5-1 and TRBJ1-3, reads KAGVTQTPRYLIKTRGQQVTLSCSPISGHRSVSWYQQTPGQGLQFLFEYFSETQRNKGNFPGRFSGRQFSNSRSEMNVSTLELGDSALYLCASSTRQAGSGNTIYFGEGSWLTVV.

The chain uses TRBV19 and TRBJ2-7, with a weak D call TRBD2 (6 bases). The germline V gene has CDR1 LNHDA and CDR2 SQIVND (reference sequence). The CDR3 consists of 15 residues. V was clipped by 6 bases and J by 3 bases, with 18 bases between them. CDR3 residues: CASSPSGTGIYEQYF. The CDR3 region has the DNA TGTGCCAGTAGCCCTTCCGGGACTGGGATCTACGAGCAGTACTTC.

The genes are TRBV19 and TRBJ1-4; 9 nucleotides align to TRBD1. V shed 3 bases, J shed 0 bases, and the junction held 2 bases outside the gene matches. Germline-derived CDR1 and CDR2 are LNHDA and SQIVND (reference sequence). The length of the CDR3 is 16 residues. The CDR3 is CASSIGQGSTNEKLFF. CDR3 nucleotide sequence: TGTGCCAGTAGTATCGGACAGGGGTCAACTAATGAAAAACTGTTTTTT.